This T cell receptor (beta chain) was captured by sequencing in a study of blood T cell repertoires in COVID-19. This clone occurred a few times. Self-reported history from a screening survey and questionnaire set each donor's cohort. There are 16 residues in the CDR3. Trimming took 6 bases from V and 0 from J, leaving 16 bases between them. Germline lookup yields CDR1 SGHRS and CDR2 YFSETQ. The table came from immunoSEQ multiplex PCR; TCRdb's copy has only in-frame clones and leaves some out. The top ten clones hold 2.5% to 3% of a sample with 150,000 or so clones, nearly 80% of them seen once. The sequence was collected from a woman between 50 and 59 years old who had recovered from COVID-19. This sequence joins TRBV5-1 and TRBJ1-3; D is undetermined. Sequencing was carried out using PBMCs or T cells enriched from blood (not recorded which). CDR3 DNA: TGCGCCAGCACCCCGGACGGGAGCCTCTCTGGAAACACCATATATTTT. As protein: CASTPDGSLSGNTIYF.